These 28 T cell receptor beta chains share one sample of origin, sequenced in a study of blood T cell repertoires in COVID-19. Using immunoSEQ multiplex PCR, the repertoire was profiled, and TCRdb retains in-frame clones only, with some absent. This repertoire shows 210,000 or so clones, around 75% found once; its top ten account for approximately 5.3%. The sequenced material came from peripheral blood. The receptors derive from a human donor in a cohort sampled during active COVID-19.

This chain uses TRBV6-5 with TRBJ2-1, with a weak D call TRBD1 (6 bases). The CDR3 has 15 residues. Germline V CDR1 and CDR2: MNHEY, SVGAGI. Trimming took 5 bases from V and 1 from J, leaving 12 bases between them. Here the CDR3 reads CASSLQGVSYNEQFF. The CDR3 DNA sequence: TGTGCCAGCAGTCTACAGGGTGTATCCTACAATGAGCAGTTCTTC.

The rearrangement uses TRBV15 and TRBJ2-7, with a weak D call TRBD2 (6 bases). The CDR3 totals 15 residues. The germline V gene has CDR1 LNHNV and CDR2 YYDKDF (reference sequence). Trimming cost V 5 bases and J 0 bases, with 14 bases left between them. For the CDR3, the DNA is TGTGCCACCAGCGTACTAGCATGGAGCTCCTACGAGCAGTACTTC. Translating gives CATSVLAWSSYEQYF.

This chain uses TRBV19 with TRBJ2-3; D might be TRBD2 (7 bases). Trimming cost V 6 bases and J 3 bases, with 13 bases left between them. This CDR3 spans 14 amino acids. Germline CDR1 LNHDA, CDR2 SQIVND (reference sequence). Written as DNA, the CDR3 is TGTGCCAGTAGGGTCAGGGGAGGGACAGATACGCAGTATTTT. This codes for CASRVRGGTDTQYF.

CDR3 in amino acids: CASSDGGISGSGETQYF. The DNA of the CDR3 is TGTGCCAGCAGTGACGGAGGAATTAGCGGGAGCGGTGAGACCCAGTACTTC. This chain connects TRBV6-4 to TRBJ2-5; TRBD2 agrees at 9 bases. The V gene's germline CDR1 is MRHNA and CDR2 SNTAGT. Unmatched junction bases numbered 12, after V lost 2 bases and J lost 5 bases. The CDR3 totals 17 residues.

This clone is classed as medium-sized. J is TRBJ2-3 and V is TRBV28; TRBD2 matches at 7 bases. The CDR3 loop spans 14 amino acids. V shed 8 bases and J 4 bases; nucleotides not matched to a gene: 9. Germline CDR1 MDHEN, CDR2 SYDVKM. CDR3 sequence reads: CASGGEGSADTQYF. The DNA of the CDR3 is TGTGCCAGCGGGGGGGAAGGGTCAGCAGATACGCAGTATTTT.

This chain links TRBV7-2 with TRBJ1-5; weak D call: TRBD1 (5 bases). Looked up from germline, CDR1 is SGHTA and CDR2 is FQGNSA. This CDR3 has 16 amino acids. Trimming cost V 5 bases and J 5 bases, with 19 bases left between them. In nucleotides, the CDR3 is TGTGCCAGCAGCCTTGGGAGCGGGACTAGGCATCAGCCCCAGCATTTT. It yields the protein CASSLGSGTRHQPQHF.

The chain employs TRBV4-3 and TRBJ1-2; TRBD1 is a possible D gene (5 bases). V shed 0 bases and J shed 6 bases, with 20 bases lying between them. This CDR3 contains 17 residues. Looked up from germline, CDR1 is LGHNA and CDR2 is YSLEER. DNA of the CDR3: TGCGCCAGCAGCCAAGATAGTGGGACTCCCTGGGGTAATGGCTACACCTTC. Its protein product is CASSQDSGTPWGNGYTF.

This clone is a singleton in its sample. The chain recombines TRBV7-2 with TRBJ2-7; TRBD1 agrees at 9 bases. The CDR3 spans 17 residues. The J segment lost 2 bases and the V segment lost 5 bases, leaving 13 bases of the junction unmatched. Germline-derived CDR1 and CDR2 are SGHTA and FQGNSA. The CDR3 loop reads CASSLSGTGPRAYEQYF. The CDR3 nucleotides are TGTGCCAGCAGCCTTTCTGGGACAGGGCCTAGGGCCTACGAGCAGTACTTC. The complete variable domain, with remaining parts taken from reference TRBV7-2 and TRBJ2-7, reads GAGVSQSPSNKVTEKGKDVELRCDPISGHTALYWYRQSLGQGLEFLIYFQGNSAPDKSGLPSDRFSAERTGGSVSTLTIQRTQQEDSAVYLCASSLSGTGPRAYEQYFGPGTRLTVT.

The J gene is TRBJ2-7, the V gene TRBV9; 13 positions agree with TRBD2. Looked up from germline, CDR1 is SGDLS and CDR2 is YYNGEE. The CDR3 consists of 16 residues. The V gene end was trimmed by 2 bases and the J gene end by 4 bases; junction bases not matched to a gene: 6. CDR3 sequence reads: CASSVGLAGMMYEQYF. In nucleotides, the CDR3 is TGTGCCAGCAGCGTGGGACTAGCGGGAATGATGTACGAGCAGTACTTC.

The chain combines TRBV7-8 with TRBJ2-7, with 14 bases lining up with TRBD2. The germline V gene encodes CDR1 SGHVS and CDR2 FQNEAQ. V shed 4 bases and J 2 bases; nucleotides not matched to a gene: 7. The CDR3 is 17 amino acids. CDR3 protein: CASSSRTSGRTTYEQYF. As DNA, the CDR3 is TGTGCCAGCAGCTCCCGGACTAGCGGGAGGACAACCTACGAGCAGTACTTC.

This clone has just one count. This chain connects TRBV15 to TRBJ2-7; D gene uncertain. V was cut by 3 bases and J by 3 bases, with 9 bases left in between. This CDR3 has 13 amino acids. Germline loops: CDR1 LNHNV, CDR2 YYDKDF (reference sequence). The CDR3 spells CATSRDTVYEQYF. Here the CDR3 DNA reads TGTGCCACCAGCAGGGATACAGTCTACGAGCAGTACTTC. The entire variable domain, with the rest obtained from reference TRBV15 and TRBJ2-7, is as follows: DAMVIQNPRYQVTQFGKPVTLSCSQTLNHNVMYWYQQKSSQAPKLLFHYYDKDFNNEADTPDNFQSRRPNTSFCFLDIRSPGLGDTAMYLCATSRDTVYEQYFGPGTRLTVT.

The chain couples TRBV18 to TRBJ2-7; possibly TRBD1 for D (6 bases). The V gene's germline CDR1 is KGHSH and CDR2 LQKENI. This CDR3 has 15 amino acids. V was shortened by 0 bases and J by 2 bases, with 11 bases between the two germline ends. The CDR3 protein is CASSPPRDNPYEQYF. The CDR3, as DNA: TGTGCCAGCTCACCACCGAGGGACAACCCCTACGAGCAGTACTTC.

V is TRBV5-4 and J is TRBJ2-5, with TRBD1 matching 11 bases. The CDR3 has 14 amino acids. Germline values: CDR1 SGHNT, CDR2 YYREEE (reference sequence). With 5 bases clipped from V and 4 bases from J, the junction kept 4 bases outside the gene matches. In nucleotides, the CDR3 is TGTGCCAGCAGTGCTGGGACAGGGGGAGAGACCCAGTACTTC. Encoded protein: CASSAGTGGETQYF. Combining the CDR3 with reference TRBV5-4 and TRBJ2-5 gives the whole variable domain ETGVTQSPTHLIKTRGQQVTLRCSSQSGHNTVSWYQQALGQGPQFIFQYYREEENGRGNFPPRFSGLQFPNYSSELNVNALELDDSALYLCASSAGTGGETQYFGPGTRLLVL.

The V call is TRBV30, the J call TRBJ2-7, with D possibly matching TRBD1 (5 bases). The CDR3 extends over 13 amino acids. Germline CDR1 GTSNPN, CDR2 SVGIG (reference sequence). Between the trimmed V and J ends, which lost 6 bases and 3 bases, there was a span of 15 bases. Here the CDR3 DNA reads TGTGCCTGCTCCAGTGGGGCGTTCTACGAGCAGTACTTC. It specifies CACSSGAFYEQYF.

The chain couples TRBV4-1 to TRBJ2-7, with TRBD2 matching over 12 bases. Germline CDR1 MGHRA, CDR2 YSYEKL. This CDR3 region has 14 residues. V shed 0 bases, J shed 6 bases, and the junction held 0 bases outside the gene matches. The DNA for the CDR3 is TGCGCCAGCAGCCAAGAGACTAGCGGGGGCGAGCAGTACTTC. Residues: CASSQETSGGEQYF.

V usage is TRBV4-3 and J usage is TRBJ2-1; D is possibly TRBD2 (6 bases). The CDR3 contains 15 residues. Trimming left V 4 bases short and J 1 base short, with 11 bases between. Per germline, CDR1 LGHNA and CDR2 YSLEER. The CDR3 spells CASSLTSRSYNEQFF. In nucleotides, the CDR3 is TGCGCCAGCAGCCTGACTAGTCGGTCCTACAATGAGCAGTTCTTC.

The rearrangement uses TRBV2 and TRBJ2-7; TRBD1 matches at 8 bases. V lost 3 bases to trimming and J lost 7 bases; unmatched junction nucleotides: 5. CDR3 length equals 13 residues. CDR1 is SNHLY, CDR2 FYNNEI, per germline. CDR3 sequence reads: CASSDQGAGEQYF. CDR3 sequence (DNA): TGTGCCAGCAGTGATCAGGGGGCTGGGGAGCAGTACTTC. The whole variable domain, filled in from reference TRBV2 and TRBJ2-7, reads EPEVTQTPSHQVTQMGQEVILRCVPISNHLYFYWYRQILGQKVEFLVSFYNNEISEKSEIFDDQFSVERPDGSNFTLKIRSTKLEDSAMYFCASSDQGAGEQYFGPGTRLTVT.

The chain employs TRBV19 and TRBJ1-5; tentative D call: TRBD1 (5 bases). This CDR3 comprises 12 residues. Germline-derived CDR1 and CDR2 are LNHDA and SQIVND (reference sequence). The V gene lost 5 bases and the J gene lost 5 bases, with 7 bases spanning the gap. CDR3 amino acids: CASSPGHQPQHF. CDR3 coding DNA: TGTGCCAGTAGTCCAGGGCATCAGCCCCAGCATTTT. Looking up the rest from reference TRBV19 and TRBJ1-5 gives the full variable domain: DGGITQSPKYLFRKEGQNVTLSCEQNLNHDAMYWYRQDPGQGLRLIYYSQIVNDFQKGDIAEGYSVSREKKESFPLTVTSAQKNPTAFYLCASSPGHQPQHFGDGTRLSIL.

The chain uses TRBV5-4 and TRBJ1-1, with TRBD1 identical over 10 bases. With 2 bases clipped from V and 7 bases from J, the junction kept 2 bases outside the gene matches. The germline gives CDR1 SGHNT, CDR2 YYREEE (reference sequence). CDR3 length: 13 amino acids. In DNA, the CDR3 is TGTGCCAGCAGCTTCGGACAGGGGGTTGAAGCTTTCTTT. Translation gives CASSFGQGVEAFF.

The V gene is TRBV29-1, the J gene TRBJ2-7, with 7 bases matching TRBD1. This CDR3 spans 12 amino acids. With V trimmed by 4 bases and J by 2 bases, 2 bases remained unmatched. Germline lookup yields CDR1 SQVTM and CDR2 ANQGSEA. CDR3 loop: CSVVQGAYEQYF. The CDR3, as DNA: TGCAGCGTTGTTCAGGGGGCCTACGAGCAGTACTTC.

The chain uses TRBV27 and TRBJ2-7; possibly TRBD2 for D (6 bases). This CDR3 spans 14 amino acids. From germline, CDR1 is MNHEY and CDR2 SMNVEV (reference sequence). V lost 1 base and J 1 base, leaving 8 bases between the germline ends. CDR3 sequence reads: CASSLFRGSYEQYF. In nucleotides, the CDR3 is TGTGCCAGCAGTTTATTTCGGGGGTCCTACGAGCAGTACTTC.

The chain has TRBV28 and TRBJ2-2; 8 positions agree with TRBD2. Per the germline V gene, CDR1 is MDHEN and CDR2 is SYDVKM. Losses at the gene ends were 5 bases for V and 7 bases for J; bases not matched to a gene: 12. This CDR3 is 16 amino acids long. The CDR3 DNA is TGTGCCAGCAGTCCCCTCCGGGAGGGCCACGGCGGGGAGCTGTTTTTT. Translating it yields CASSPLREGHGGELFF. The whole variable domain, remainder taken from reference TRBV28 and TRBJ2-2, is DVKVTQSSRYLVKRTGEKVFLECVQDMDHENMFWYRQDPGLGLRLIYFSYDVKMKEKGDIPEGYSVSREKKERFSLILESASTNQTSMYLCASSPLREGHGGELFFGEGSRLTVL.

About this clone: The same CDR3 also results from other DNA sequences found in this sample. The genes are TRBV9 and TRBJ1-3; D not certain. CDR3 length equals 15 residues. V was pared by 0 bases and J by 2 bases, with 9 bases between. Germline values: CDR1 SGDLS, CDR2 YYNGEE. The CDR3 coding sequence is TGTGCCAGCAGCGTAGGGCCTGTGCCTGGAAACACCATATATTTT. Translating gives CASSVGPVPGNTIYF. The variable domain in full, with the rest retrieved from reference TRBV9 and TRBJ1-3, is DSGVTQTPKHLITATGQRVTLRCSPRSGDLSVYWYQQSLDQGLQFLIQYYNGEERAKGNILERFSAQQFPDLHSELNLSSLELGDSALYFCASSVGPVPGNTIYFGEGSWLTVV.

The chain links TRBV6-2 or TRBV6-3 to TRBJ2-3; TRBD2 aligns across 15 bases. Per the germline V gene, CDR1 is MNHEY and CDR2 is SVGEGT. CDR3 length: 16 amino acids. The trim removed 5 bases at V and 4 bases at J, leaving 4 bases unmatched. The CDR3 here is CASSSWTSGRADTQYF. CDR3 nucleotide sequence: TGTGCCAGCAGTAGCTGGACTAGCGGGAGGGCAGATACGCAGTATTTT.

To note about this clone: Other DNA sequences from this sample encode an identical CDR3 as well. The V and J genes are TRBV27 and TRBJ1-1; D perhaps matches TRBD1 (5 bases). V lost 3 bases and J 1 base, leaving 6 bases between the germline ends. This CDR3 is 13 amino acids long. Germline CDR1 and CDR2: MNHEY and SMNVEV (reference sequence). The CDR3 nucleotides read TGTGCCAGCAGTTTTCAGGGGAACACTGAAGCTTTCTTT. This translates into CASSFQGNTEAFF.

This chain uses TRBV5-1 with TRBJ2-5; TRBD1 aligns across 10 bases. The CDR3 extends over 13 amino acids. CDR1 is SGHRS and CDR2 is YFSETQ in the germline V gene. V shed 4 bases and J 5 bases; nucleotides not matched to a gene: 2. This CDR3 reads CASSGTGEETQYF. The CDR3 nucleotides read TGCGCCAGCAGCGGGACAGGGGAGGAGACCCAGTACTTC.

The chain joins TRBV7-2 to TRBJ2-3; D uncertain. Between the trimmed V and J ends, which lost 4 bases and 1 base, there was a span of 3 bases. The CDR3 is 12 amino acids. The germline CDR1 and CDR2 sequences are SGHTA and FQGNSA. The CDR3, as DNA: TGTGCCAGCAGCTCGGGCACAGATACGCAGTATTTT. This sequence encodes CASSSGTDTQYF.

The chain combines TRBV28 with TRBJ1-1; 9 nucleotides match TRBD1. The trim removed 8 bases at V and 5 bases at J, leaving 9 bases unmatched. The CDR3 loop spans 14 amino acids. Germline V gene data show CDR1 as MDHEN and CDR2 as SYDVKM. CDR3 sequence reads: CASCSYRGLTEAFF. CDR3 sequence (DNA): TGTGCCAGCTGTAGCTACAGGGGGCTGACTGAAGCTTTCTTT.